A single sample is the source of the 21 T cell receptor beta chains below, sequenced in a study of technical replicates of blood from several donors. TCRdb keeps only in-frame clones here, not all; method: immunoSEQ multiplex PCR. The sample carries over 70,000 clones, around 96% recorded once. Specimen: T cells isolated from PBMCs. These receptors were obtained from a human donor in good health.

The DNA for the CDR3 is TGTGCCAGCAGGAGTGAGAGTTTAAGCTGGGAGCAGTTCTTC. Translating it yields CASRSESLSWEQFF. This chain joins TRBV6-5 and TRBJ2-1; D is undetermined. The germline V and J ends were trimmed by 6 bases and 10 bases, with 19 bases remaining between them. Germline loops: CDR1 MNHEY, CDR2 SVGAGI. This CDR3 contains 14 residues.

This clone was recorded only once. The chain employs TRBV5-1 and TRBJ2-7; no definite D call. Deletions cut 2 bases from V and 1 base from J, with 10 bases between. The germline CDR1 and CDR2 sequences are SGHRS and YFSETQ. CDR3 length equals 14 residues. This chain's CDR3 is CASSFTASSYEQYF. DNA of the CDR3: TGCGCCAGCAGCTTTACAGCTTCTTCCTACGAGCAGTACTTC.

A single count supports this clone. The chain carries TRBV9 and TRBJ2-1, with TRBD2 matching 9 bases. After removal of 4 bases from V and 4 bases from J, the junction contained 9 bases not matched to a gene. Per germline, CDR1 SGDLS and CDR2 YYNGEE. The CDR3 loop spans 16 amino acids. The CDR3 nucleotides are TGTGCCAGCAGCCGGTTAGCGGGAGTAGAGTACAATGAGCAGTTCTTC. This codes for CASSRLAGVEYNEQFF.

The rearrangement joins TRBV7-9 to TRBJ1-2; D is unclear. The CDR3 covers 16 residues. The germline V gene has CDR1 SEHNR and CDR2 FQNEAQ (reference sequence). V dropped 1 base and J dropped 0 bases, with 12 bases sitting between them. The CDR3 nucleotides read TGTGCCAGCAGCTTAGTAAGGACGGGAGCTAACTATGGCTACACCTTC. Translation gives CASSLVRTGANYGYTF.

J is TRBJ1-1 and V is TRBV5-4; D gene ambiguous. The CDR3 covers 13 residues. Trimming shortened V by 6 bases and J by 1 base, and 10 bases separated the two germline ends. From germline, CDR1 is SGHNT and CDR2 YYREEE (reference sequence). CDR3: CASNLATNTEAFF. In DNA form, the CDR3 reads TGTGCCAGCAATCTGGCCACGAACACTGAAGCTTTCTTT. Based on the CDR3 plus reference TRBV5-4 and TRBJ1-1, the full variable domain is ETGVTQSPTHLIKTRGQQVTLRCSSQSGHNTVSWYQQALGQGPQFIFQYYREEENGRGNFPPRFSGLQFPNYSSELNVNALELDDSALYLCASNLATNTEAFFGQGTRLTVV.

This rearrangement joins TRBV9 to TRBJ1-2; D gene ambiguous. With 4 bases removed from V and 8 bases from J, the gap between germline ends came to 6 bases. The CDR3 sequence is 10 residues long. The germline V gene encodes CDR1 SGDLS and CDR2 YYNGEE. The CDR3 region has the DNA TGTGCCAGCAGCCCCCAAGGCTACACCTTC. This encodes CASSPQGYTF.

The chain has TRBV30 and TRBJ1-1, with a weak D call TRBD1 (5 bases). Germline loops: CDR1 GTSNPN, CDR2 SVGIG (reference sequence). The V and J ends lost 0 bases and 7 bases respectively, with 18 bases between them. This CDR3 is 15 amino acids long. CDR3 nucleotide sequence: TGTGCCTGGAGTGTACAGGCAGGGTACGGGGGTGAAGCTTTCTTT. This codes for CAWSVQAGYGGEAFF.

The chain recombines TRBV11-3 with TRBJ2-1; TRBD1 agrees at 8 bases. Unmatched junction bases numbered 12, after V lost 4 bases and J lost 10 bases. The CDR3 is 15 residues long. Germline V gene lookup returns CDR1 SGHNT and CDR2 YENEEA. CDR3 protein: CASSSQGAGKREQFF. The CDR3 region has the DNA TGTGCCAGCAGCTCTCAGGGGGCGGGTAAGAGGGAGCAGTTCTTC.

V gene TRBV27 combines with J gene TRBJ2-5; 7 bases agree with TRBD1. Trimming removed 4 bases from V and 3 bases from J; junction bases left unmatched: 11. Germline CDR1 MNHEY, CDR2 SMNVEV (reference sequence). This CDR3 comprises 16 residues. The CDR3 sequence: CASSSSRGTAKETQYF. As DNA, the CDR3 is TGTGCCAGCAGTTCCTCTCGTGGGACAGCAAAAGAGACCCAGTACTTC.

The chain's CDR3 is CASNPSPGQGDEKLFF. CDR3 bases: TGTGCCAGCAACCCCTCTCCGGGACAGGGTGATGAAAAACTGTTTTTT. J is TRBJ1-4 and V is TRBV27; TRBD1 aligns across 9 bases. The CDR3 contains 16 residues. V lost 7 bases to trimming and J lost 6 bases; unmatched junction nucleotides: 12. Germline V gene data show CDR1 as MNHEY and CDR2 as SMNVEV (reference sequence).

This rearrangement joins TRBV29-1 to TRBJ2-7; the D gene is possibly TRBD1 (6 bases). Germline CDR1 and CDR2: SQVTM and ANQGSEA. With 4 bases removed from V and 3 bases from J, the gap between germline ends came to 13 bases. The CDR3 totals 13 residues. The CDR3 here is CSVARTAYYEQYF. In DNA form, the CDR3 reads TGCAGCGTTGCAAGGACAGCCTACTACGAGCAGTACTTC.

This clone was detected once. The CDR3: CASSQDTGMDGYTF. The CDR3 DNA reads as TGCGCCAGCAGCCAAGATACGGGTATGGATGGCTACACCTTC. This chain uses TRBV4-3 with TRBJ1-2, with unresolved D. V lost 0 bases, J lost 6 bases, and 11 bases lay in between. Germline V lookup: CDR1 LGHNA, CDR2 YSLEER. This CDR3 is 14 amino acids long.

The rearrangement uses TRBV27 and TRBJ2-3; no clear D. Germline V gene sequence: CDR1 MNHEY, CDR2 SMNVEV (reference sequence). V lost 6 bases, J lost 0 bases, and 4 bases lay in between. The CDR3 covers 12 residues. CDR3 loop: CASRSSTDTQYF. The DNA for the CDR3 is TGTGCCAGCAGATCTAGCACAGATACGCAGTATTTT.

This sequence joins TRBV28 and TRBJ1-2, with D perhaps TRBD1 (5 bases). Germline values: CDR1 MDHEN, CDR2 SYDVKM. V dropped 7 bases and J dropped 8 bases, with 23 bases sitting between them. This CDR3 is built from 15 residues. This chain's CDR3 is CASTFMGTFSRGYTF. The CDR3, as DNA: TGTGCCAGCACCTTCATGGGGACTTTCTCGCGGGGCTACACCTTC.

This chain connects TRBV9 to TRBJ2-3; a possible D gene is TRBD1 (7 bases). Deletions cut 5 bases from V and 2 bases from J, with 12 bases between. CDR1 and CDR2 (germline): SGDLS, YYNGEE. The CDR3 contains 14 residues. For the CDR3, the DNA is TGTGCCAGCAGTGCGGAGGGGGCCACAGATACGCAGTATTTT. Translating gives CASSAEGATDTQYF. Supplemented by reference TRBV9 and TRBJ2-3, the full variable domain reads DSGVTQTPKHLITATGQRVTLRCSPRSGDLSVYWYQQSLDQGLQFLIQYYNGEERAKGNILERFSAQQFPDLHSELNLSSLELGDSALYFCASSAEGATDTQYFGPGTRLTVL.

The chain joins TRBV5-6 to TRBJ1-1; D is ambiguous. CDR1 and CDR2 from the germline V gene are SGHDT and YYEEEE. V lost 4 bases to trimming and J lost 0 bases, with 4 bases between them. The CDR3 has 12 residues. The chain's CDR3 is CASSLMNTEAFF. The CDR3 DNA reads TGTGCCAGCAGCCTAATGAACACTGAAGCTTTCTTT.

CDR3 amino acids: CASSPGQGGHRNQPQHF. In DNA form, the CDR3 reads TGTGCCAGCTCACCTGGACAGGGCGGGCACCGCAATCAGCCCCAGCATTTT. The chain couples TRBV18 to TRBJ1-5, with 8 bases lining up with TRBD1. Unmatched junction bases numbered 9, after V lost 3 bases and J lost 2 bases. CDR1 and CDR2 (germline): KGHSH, LQKENI. CDR3 size: 17 residues. Filled out from reference TRBV18 and TRBJ1-5, the complete variable domain reads NAGVMQNPRHLVRRRGQEARLRCSPMKGHSHVYWYRQLPEEGLKFMVYLQKENIIDESGMPKERFSAEFPKEGPSILRIQQVVRGDSAAYFCASSPGQGGHRNQPQHFGDGTRLSIL.

The chain recombines TRBV28 with TRBJ1-5; D ambiguous. The CDR3 extends over 12 amino acids. Germline assignment: CDR1 MDHEN and CDR2 SYDVKM. Trimming pared 2 bases from V and 5 bases from J, leaving 4 bases between. The CDR3 loop reads CASSLLDQPQHF. CDR3 DNA sequence: TGTGCCAGCAGTTTACTCGATCAGCCCCAGCATTTT. The whole variable domain, filled in from reference TRBV28 and TRBJ1-5, reads DVKVTQSSRYLVKRTGEKVFLECVQDMDHENMFWYRQDPGLGLRLIYFSYDVKMKEKGDIPEGYSVSREKKERFSLILESASTNQTSMYLCASSLLDQPQHFGDGTRLSIL.

The chain joins TRBV6-1 to TRBJ1-3; D is ambiguous. The CDR3 is 13 residues long. Trimming removed 8 bases from V and 4 bases from J, with 12 bases in between. The germline gives CDR1 MNHNS, CDR2 SASEGT. In nucleotides, the CDR3 is TGTGCCAGCGGGCCAACAAGAGGAAACACCATATATTTT. Encoded protein: CASGPTRGNTIYF.

V usage is TRBV7-2 and J usage is TRBJ2-3; 11 bases are shared with TRBD2. Germline V gives CDR1 SGHTA, CDR2 FQGNSA. This CDR3 is built from 13 residues. The CDR3, as DNA: TGTGCTAGTAGCGGGAGGGCCCAGGATACGCAGTATTTT. This translates into CASSGRAQDTQYF.

The J gene is TRBJ2-7, the V gene TRBV11-2; 7 bases align to TRBD1. Trimming cost V 1 base and J 3 bases; bases outside gene matches: 9. The germline CDR1 and CDR2 sequences are SGHAT and FQNNGV. This CDR3 comprises 16 residues. This CDR3 is CASSLGPTGLYYEQYF. The CDR3 bases are TGTGCCAGCAGCTTAGGTCCGACAGGGCTTTACTACGAGCAGTACTTC.